This record looks at one T cell receptor beta chain sequence and its context. Its antigen is currently unknown. It was with 60 Vbeta and 13 Jbeta primers that the PCR ran. The data were produced by immunoSEQ multiplex PCR, yet TCRdb's version contains in-frame clones alone and is incomplete. Found here are around 140,000 clones, just under 80% of them singletons; the top ten hold 0.85% to 1.4%. This record belongs to a study of cytomegalovirus exposure and HLA in healthy donors. Study-level information: The study placed 80% to 85% of its approximately 360 genotyped donors in the Caucasian-associated ancestry cluster.

Study observations and caveats: CMV serostatus was the only immune exposure information that was available. An Asian-associated ancestry cluster reportedly showed fewer N-insertions than the roughly 670-donor mean in a later analysis. HLA-A and HLA-B allele assignments for most subjects were reportedly predicted accurately using TCR beta sequences.

The CDR3 contains 15 residues. In germline, CDR1 is LGHNA, CDR2 YNFKEQ. V shed 3 bases and J 2 bases; nucleotides not matched to a gene: 3. Material for sequencing was PBMCs. The rearrangement links TRBV4-2 to TRBJ2-2; 7 bases agree with TRBD1. The receptor was isolated from a male donor in good health and CMV-seronegative. CDR3 protein: CASSHGTVNTGELFF. The CDR3 bases are TGTGCCAGCAGCCACGGGACAGTAAACACCGGGGAGCTGTTTTTT.